This T cell receptor (beta chain) was sequenced in a study of blood T cell repertoires in COVID-19 (dated by TCRdb to about 2020). Looking at the study overall: Samples covering the acute and convalescent phases of COVID-19 were provided by collaborators in the United States, Italy and Spain. The material from the prospective study consisted of cDNA or gDNA derived from T cells, B-cell-depleted T cells, or PBMCs. Deeply sampled blood TCRbeta repertoires from subjects exposed to, actively infected with, or recovered from COVID-19 were included in the dataset. The repertoires were released in a freely available public database meant as a resource for research on the immune response to SARS-CoV-2. Samples came from the ongoing ImmuneRACE study (first 160 participants) plus 1,254 subjects from 6 global collaborators. A de-identified subject ID, COVID-19 status, age in years and sex were almost always included in the sample metadata. Where available, HLA class I and class II types were obtained from metadata supplied by the sample provider rather than from assay-based typing. What the authors observed across the whole study: The quantity of clinical and demographic metadata differed by source and by participant and was supplied without curation.

Participants in the prospective study were enrolled through a virtual design, were aged 18 to 89 years, and lived in 24 United States geographic areas. In the prospective study, participants were assigned to cohorts based on the clinical history participants reported in a screening survey and a study questionnaire. Each participant in the prospective study had whole blood, serum and a nasopharyngeal or oropharyngeal swab collected by mobile phlebotomists. Over a roughly 2-month period, participants in the prospective study had the option of providing additional blood draws and questionnaires. Blood samples from the prospective study were shipped frozen or at room temperature prior to DNA extraction. According to the germline V gene (reference sequence), CDR1 reads LNHDA and CDR2 reads SQIVND. The cysteine opens and the phenylalanine closes a CDR3 of 12 amino acids. CDR3 DNA is the only sequence kept; it has 36 bases, read in frame from the first base. V is pared back by 6 bases and J by 6 bases, with 12 bases lying between the germline termini.

TCRbeta CDR3 regions were amplified from genomic DNA using the immunoSEQ Assay, a bias-controlled multiplex PCR. The source study handled its data this way. The number of nucleated cells in each sample was estimated from the amplification of reference gene primers within the assay. To quantify the absolute abundance of each unique TCRbeta CDR3 rearrangement, sequence reads were collapsed and filtered. For each sample, productive Simpson clonality was calculated by taking the square root of Simpson's diversity index across productive rearrangements. TCRdb limited this immuneACCESS table to in-frame rearrangements with V and J called. A share of clones is missing; checked studies link under half to unresolved V genes, and the rest is unexplained. V and J calls and clone size come straight from that table; D and trimming were deduced from the DNA. Within this sample are around 49,000 clones, with approximately 82% of them counted one time only. Under 6.5% of the sample is held by the ten biggest clonotypes.

A note on this clone: Its antigen is not yet known. Within one base of it there is no much larger clone, and no base qualities were kept.

Specimen: PBMCs or T cells enriched from blood (not recorded which). The chain is made from TRBV19 and TRBJ2-7; a tentative D match to TRBD1 spans 6 bases. This receptor was obtained from a woman between 50 and 59 years old with acute COVID-19. CDR3 reads: CASSPGQIEQYF. The sequenced DNA is TGTGCCAGTAGCCCAGGACAGATCGAGCAGTACTTC.